This is a list of T cell receptor beta chains from one sample in a study of T cell repertoires in cytomegalovirus infection. No cognate antigen is known for these TCRs. Via MiXCR, TCRdb re-called the reads, giving one row per CDR3 protein. Among around 300,000 distinct CDR3 sequences listed, roughly 25% were seen once. The sequenced sample was cultured PBMCs, obtained from culture after CMV antigen stimulation. These receptors all stem from a human donor in good health (CMV status not recorded). Some clones in this sample may be carry-over from other donors' samples. Both conserved end residues are part of each CDR3. The order of the fields is CDR3 protein, CDR3 DNA, V gene, D gene, clone size, J gene. D genes are given only for firm matches. Part of the rows lack a size; the others show once, few, many or a class for expanded clones.

CDR3: CASSWGQYNEQFF
DNA: TGTGCCAGCAGCTGGGGACAGTACAATGAGCAGTTCTTC
V: TRBV6-2/TRBV6-3
D: TRBD1
size: many
J: TRBJ2-1

CDR3: CASSPRLDTYEQYF
DNA: TGTGCCAGCAGCCCCCGACTAGACACCTACGAGCAGTACTTC
V: TRBV11-1
D: NA
size: many
J: TRBJ2-7

CDR3: CSAYPGGETQYF
DNA: TGCAGTGCATACCCAGGGGGAGAGACCCAGTACTTC
V: TRBV20-1
D: TRBD1
size: NA
J: TRBJ2-5

CDR3: CASSLSLSHQETQYF
DNA: TGTGCCAGCAGTTTAAGTCTGTCCCACCAAGAGACCCAGTACTTC
V: TRBV28
D: NA
size: NA
J: TRBJ2-5

CDR3: CASSSIPSGTQETQYF
DNA: TGTGCCAGCAGCTCAATTCCTAGCGGGACCCAAGAGACCCAGTACTTC
V: TRBV7-2
D: TRBD2
size: NA
J: TRBJ2-5

CDR3: CASSHIAGATGELFF
DNA: TGTGCCAGCAGCCATATAGCGGGAGCCACCGGGGAGCTGTTTTTT
V: TRBV5-4
D: TRBD2
size: NA
J: TRBJ2-2

CDR3: CAWMSGPQETQYF
DNA: TGTGCCTGGATGAGCGGGCCTCAAGAGACCCAGTACTTC
V: TRBV30
D: NA
size: NA
J: TRBJ2-5

CDR3: CATSEDSQETQYF
DNA: TGTGCCACCAGCGAGGACTCTCAAGAGACCCAGTACTTC
V: TRBV24-1
D: NA
size: NA
J: TRBJ2-5

CDR3: CASSYGLAVYNEQFF
DNA: TGTGCCAGCAGTTACGGGCTAGCGGTATACAATGAGCAGTTCTTC
V: TRBV6-1
D: TRBD2
size: NA
J: TRBJ2-1

CDR3: CASSYSDGGYEQYF
DNA: TGTGCCAGCAGCTATTCGGACGGGGGCTACGAGCAGTACTTC
V: TRBV7-2
D: NA
size: many
J: TRBJ2-7

CDR3: CAITHGQGGSDTQYF
DNA: TGTGCCATCACCCATGGACAGGGTGGATCAGATACGCAGTATTTT
V: TRBV10-3
D: TRBD1
size: NA
J: TRBJ2-3

CDR3: CASSFGFRPDGSGYTF
DNA: TGTGCCAGCAGCTTCGGTTTTCGCCCGGACGGCTCTGGCTACACCTTC
V: TRBV7-2
D: NA
size: NA
J: TRBJ1-2

CDR3: CASSPGPGQFYGYTF
DNA: TGTGCCAGCAGTCCGGGACCGGGACAGTTCTATGGCTACACCTTC
V: TRBV27
D: TRBD1
size: few
J: TRBJ1-2

CDR3: CASKPGLGNTEAFF
DNA: TGTGCCAGCAAGCCTGGATTGGGGAACACTGAAGCTTTCTTT
V: TRBV12-3/TRBV12-4
D: NA
size: NA
J: TRBJ1-1

CDR3: CSASKGRALVARNTQYF
DNA: TGCAGTGCTAGTAAGGGGAGGGCCCTCGTAGCACGCAATACGCAGTATTTT
V: TRBV20-1
D: TRBD2
size: NA
J: TRBJ2-3

CDR3: CASSPSAGYEQYF
DNA: TGTGCCAGCAGCCCATCAGCGGGTTACGAGCAGTACTTC
V: TRBV3-1
D: NA
size: NA
J: TRBJ2-7

CDR3: CASSLGPLAGGPGDTQYF
DNA: TGTGCCAGCAGCTTAGGCCCCCTAGCGGGAGGGCCCGGAGATACGCAGTATTTT
V: TRBV7-2
D: TRBD2
size: few
J: TRBJ2-3

CDR3: CASRTDGEQFF
DNA: TGTGCCAGTAGGACGGACGGGGAGCAGTTCTTC
V: TRBV19
D: NA
size: few
J: TRBJ2-1

CDR3: CASSLLGIGPGEQYF
DNA: TGCGCCAGCAGCCTCCTTGGAATAGGGCCAGGCGAGCAGTACTTC
V: TRBV4-1
D: NA
size: many
J: TRBJ2-7

CDR3: CASSIPPGQRPQPQHF
DNA: TGTGCCAGTAGTATCCCTCCGGGACAGAGGCCCCAGCCCCAGCATTTT
V: TRBV19
D: TRBD1
size: NA
J: TRBJ1-5

CDR3: CASRGGEGLNSYEQYF
DNA: TGTGCCAGCAGGGGGGGGGAAGGTCTTAACTCCTACGAGCAGTACTTC
V: TRBV28
D: TRBD2
size: few
J: TRBJ2-7

CDR3: CASSESSRRDNEQFF
DNA: TGTGCCAGCAGCGAGAGCTCTCGGCGGGACAATGAGCAGTTCTTC
V: TRBV7-2
D: NA
size: many
J: TRBJ2-1

CDR3: CASSFEGLAYEQYF
DNA: TGTGCCAGCAGCTTCGAGGGGCTTGCCTACGAGCAGTACTTC
V: TRBV7-9
D: NA
size: NA
J: TRBJ2-7

CDR3: CASGRQGASYEQYF
DNA: TGTGCCAGCGGTCGACAGGGTGCCTCCTACGAGCAGTACTTC
V: TRBV28
D: TRBD1
size: NA
J: TRBJ2-7

CDR3: CASSGRDGLGTDTQYF
DNA: TGCGCCAGCAGCGGACGGGACGGACTCGGCACAGATACGCAGTATTTT
V: TRBV5-1
D: NA
size: few
J: TRBJ2-3

CDR3: CASSTPGSSGANVLTF
DNA: TGTGCCAGCAGCACCCCCGGATCCTCTGGGGCCAACGTCCTGACTTTC
V: TRBV5-4
D: NA
size: NA
J: TRBJ2-6